The present entry profiles one T cell receptor (beta chain) with its context. What it recognizes is unknown. The sample has other DNA sequences that encode this CDR3 too. The CDR3 is 15 amino acids. Germline-derived CDR1 and CDR2 are SGHTA and FQGTGA. J was trimmed by 3 bases and V by 5 bases; bases with no gene match: 6. Only in-frame clones appear in the TCRdb table, and some are missing; sequencing was by immunoSEQ multiplex PCR. This sample yields tens of thousands of clones, of which 80% to 90% are seen a single time; 16% belongs to the top ten. This sample was taken from a study of OX40 agonist ivuxolimab in advanced cancers. Study context: Three patients responded partially, comprising one with hepatocellular carcinoma and two with cutaneous melanoma.

General study results and limits: Expanded clones belonging to CD8+ T cells outnumbered, on average, those of CD4+.

The sample here was CD4+ or CD8+ T cells sorted from blood, taken in a trial of the OX40 agonist ivuxolimab. This TCR was recovered from an adult with an advanced solid tumor such as melanoma, head and neck, liver or kidney cancer. The J gene is TRBJ2-5, the V gene TRBV7-3; 10 bases agree with TRBD2. CDR3 amino acids: CASSVSGGAEETQYF. DNA for the CDR3: TGTGCCAGCAGCGTAAGCGGGGGGGCTGAAGAGACCCAGTACTTC.